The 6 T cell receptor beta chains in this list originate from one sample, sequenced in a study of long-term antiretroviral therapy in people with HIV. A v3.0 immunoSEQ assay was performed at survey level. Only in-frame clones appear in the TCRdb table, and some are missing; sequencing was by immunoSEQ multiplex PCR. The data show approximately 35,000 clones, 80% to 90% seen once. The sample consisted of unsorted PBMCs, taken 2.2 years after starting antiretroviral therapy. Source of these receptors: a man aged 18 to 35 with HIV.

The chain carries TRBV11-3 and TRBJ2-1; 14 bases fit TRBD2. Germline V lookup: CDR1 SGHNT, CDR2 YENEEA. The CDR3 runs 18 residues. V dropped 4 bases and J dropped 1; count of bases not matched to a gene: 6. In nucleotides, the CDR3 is TGTGCCAGCAGCTCCGGACTAGCGGGAGGTGGATCCTACAATGAGCAGTTCTTC. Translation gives CASSSGLAGGGSYNEQFF. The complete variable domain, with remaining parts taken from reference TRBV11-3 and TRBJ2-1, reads EAGVVQSPRYKIIEKKQPVAFWCNPISGHNTLYWYLQNLGQGPELLIRYENEEAVDDSQLPKDRFSAERLKGVDSTLKIQPAELGDSAVYLCASSSGLAGGGSYNEQFFGPGTRLTVL.

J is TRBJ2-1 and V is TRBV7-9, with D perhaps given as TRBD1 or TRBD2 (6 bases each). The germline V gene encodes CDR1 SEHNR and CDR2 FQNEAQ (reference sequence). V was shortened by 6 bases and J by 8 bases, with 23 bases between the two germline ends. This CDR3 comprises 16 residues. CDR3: CASSWAPRGLSDEQFF. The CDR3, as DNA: TGTGCCAGCAGTTGGGCCCCACGGGGGCTGAGCGATGAGCAGTTCTTC.

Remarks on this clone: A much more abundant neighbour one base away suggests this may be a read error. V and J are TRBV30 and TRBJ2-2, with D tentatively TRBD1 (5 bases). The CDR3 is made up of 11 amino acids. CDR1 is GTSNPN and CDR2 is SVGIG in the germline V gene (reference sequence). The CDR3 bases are TGTACCTGGAATCAGGGCGGGGAGCTGTTTTTT. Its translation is CTWNQGGELFF.

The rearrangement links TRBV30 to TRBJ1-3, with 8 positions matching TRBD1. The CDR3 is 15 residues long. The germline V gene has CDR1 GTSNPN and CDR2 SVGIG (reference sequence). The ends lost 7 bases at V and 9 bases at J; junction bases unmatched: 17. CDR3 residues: CAFGGIGQGRGTIYF. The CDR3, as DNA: TGTGCCTTTGGAGGTATAGGACAGGGACGTGGCACCATATATTTT.

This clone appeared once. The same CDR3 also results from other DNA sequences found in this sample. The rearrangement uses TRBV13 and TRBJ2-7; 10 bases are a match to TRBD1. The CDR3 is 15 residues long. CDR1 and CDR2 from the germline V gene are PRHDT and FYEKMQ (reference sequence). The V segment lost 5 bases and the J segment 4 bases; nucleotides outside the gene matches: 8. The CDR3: CASSPRGQGEYEQYF. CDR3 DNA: TGTGCCAGCAGCCCGCGCGGACAGGGGGAATACGAGCAGTACTTC.

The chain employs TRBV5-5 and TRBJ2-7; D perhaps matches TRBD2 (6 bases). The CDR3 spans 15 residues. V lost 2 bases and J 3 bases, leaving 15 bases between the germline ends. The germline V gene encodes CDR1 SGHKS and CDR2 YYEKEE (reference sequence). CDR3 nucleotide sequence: TGTGCCAGCAGCTTTAGGGCAGGGAGGATCTACGAGCAGTACTTC. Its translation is CASSFRAGRIYEQYF. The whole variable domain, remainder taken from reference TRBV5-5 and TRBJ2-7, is DAGVTQSPTHLIKTRGQQVTLRCSPISGHKSVSWYQQVLGQGPQFIFQYYEKEERGRGNFPDRFSARQFPNYSSELNVNALLLGDSALYLCASSFRAGRIYEQYFGPGTRLTVT.